Listed below are T cell receptor beta chains from one sample, sequenced in a study of shared clonotypes between healthy human individuals. Measured with immunoSEQ multiplex PCR; TCRdb has only the in-frame clones, and not every one. Among millions of clones, around nine tenths were seen once, and the ten largest hold 0.11% to 0.15%. The sample comprised naive CD4+ T cells sorted from blood. These TCRs come from a man between 18 and 29 years old in good health. CDR3s include the opening cysteine and the closing phenylalanine or tryptophan. D genes are given only for firm matches.

d_call	j_call	v_call	cdr3_aa	cdr3_nt
TRBD1	TRBJ2-7	TRBV27	CASSRDLGQAYEQYF	TGTGCCAGCAGCAGGGACCTGGGACAGGCCTACGAGCAGTACTTC
-	TRBJ2-6	TRBV19	CASSIRGVGSGANVLTF	TGTGCCAGTAGTATCCGTGGGGTGGGCTCTGGGGCCAACGTCCTGACTTTC
-	TRBJ2-5	TRBV9	CASSGHPQETQYF	TGTGCCAGCAGCGGCCACCCCCAAGAGACCCAGTACTTC
-	TRBJ1-3	TRBV6-1	CASSEALRPNTIYF	TGTGCCAGCAGTGAAGCGCTTCGGCCAAACACCATATATTTT
-	TRBJ1-1	TRBV30	CAWSRGFEAFF	TGTGCCTGGAGTAGGGGTTTTGAAGCTTTCTTT
TRBD1	TRBJ2-7	TRBV9	CASSVGDSVSYEQYF	TGTGCCAGCAGCGTAGGGGACAGCGTCTCCTACGAGCAGTACTTC
-	TRBJ2-2	TRBV5-1	CASSKNSSPGRSTGELFF	TGCGCCAGCAGCAAAAATTCCTCCCCAGGGAGGTCCACCGGGGAGCTGTTTTTT
TRBD1	TRBJ1-6	TRBV5-6	CASSLDGTGGSPLHF	TGTGCCAGCAGCTTGGATGGGACAGGCGGTTCACCCCTCCACTTT
-	TRBJ1-4	TRBV19	CASSPGLNEKLFF	TGTGCCAGTAGTCCCGGACTTAATGAAAAGCTGTTTTTT
-	TRBJ2-3	TRBV7-2	CASSLSPGEDTQYF	TGTGCCAGCAGCTTATCTCCAGGGGAGGATACGCAGTATTTT
-	TRBJ1-1	TRBV28	CASTTGFGDTEAFF	TGTGCCAGCACGACAGGTTTTGGTGACACTGAAGCTTTCTTT
-	TRBJ2-7	TRBV10-3	CATAEGHEQYF	TGTGCCACAGCCGAGGGCCACGAGCAGTACTTC
-	TRBJ2-7	TRBV30	CAWSSRDEQYF	TGTGCCTGGAGTTCCAGGGACGAGCAGTACTTC
-	TRBJ2-7	TRBV7-2	CASSLTPDEQYF	TGTGCCAGCAGCTTAACCCCGGACGAGCAGTACTTC
TRBD1	TRBJ1-2	TRBV25-1	CASSPGQGNYGYTF	TGTGCCAGCAGTCCGGGACAGGGGAACTATGGCTACACCTTC
TRBD2	TRBJ2-1	TRBV7-2	CASSLGLAQNNEQFF	TGTGCCAGCAGCCTGGGACTAGCGCAAAACAATGAGCAGTTCTTC
TRBD1	TRBJ2-7	TRBV10-3	CAISATGGKNEQYF	TGTGCCATCAGTGCCACAGGGGGCAAGAACGAGCAGTACTTC
TRBD1	TRBJ1-4	TRBV5-5	CASSLAGTANEKLFF	TGTGCCAGCAGCTTGGCCGGGACAGCGAATGAAAAACTGTTTTTT
-	TRBJ1-4	TRBV6-1	CASSEVGVSATRIEKLFF	TGTGCCAGCAGTGAAGTGGGGGTATCTGCGACTCGAATTGAAAAACTGTTTTTT
TRBD1	TRBJ2-7	TRBV28	CASIGTGGYEQYF	TGTGCCAGCATCGGGACAGGGGGCTACGAGCAGTACTTC
TRBD2	TRBJ2-1	TRBV5-4	CASSLASGRSDEQFF	TGTGCCAGCAGCTTGGCTAGCGGGAGGAGCGATGAGCAGTTCTTC
-	TRBJ1-4	TRBV5-1	CASSLETSEKLFF	TGCGCCAGCAGCTTGGAGACCTCAGAAAAACTGTTTTTT
TRBD1	TRBJ2-7	TRBV7-9	CASSLVLRSGQGFEQYF	TGTGCCAGCAGCTTAGTCTTACGTTCGGGACAGGGCTTCGAGCAGTACTTC
TRBD2	TRBJ2-3	TRBV18	CASSSSGGDDTQYF	TGTGCCAGCTCGTCAAGCGGGGGGGACGATACGCAGTATTTT
TRBD2	TRBJ2-1	TRBV4-1	CASSQEASGFSYNEQFF	TGCGCCAGCAGCCAAGAAGCTAGCGGGTTTTCCTACAATGAGCAGTTCTTC